Each of the 15 T cell receptor beta chains below was sequenced from the same sample in a study (dated by TCRdb to about 2016). Receptor amplification or capture employed RT-PCR. These reads were obtained on an Illumina MiSeq. TCRdb itself trimmed the public reads at Q25 with fastp, ran MiXCR and retained productive beta chains. Each entry merges the rows of one CDR3 protein and shows their most common DNA and genes. The sample table records approximately 720,000 distinct CDR3 sequences; 14% of these occur just once. The biggest ten clones account for 3.6% of the sample. Sequenced: memory CD4+ T cells from blood. The receptors stem from a female donor in good health, serving as a healthy control.

This clonotype appeared a few times. The chain recombines TRBV20-1 with TRBJ2-5; D might be TRBD1 (5 bases). The CDR3 has 13 amino acids. Germline V gene data show CDR1 as DFQATT and CDR2 as SNEGSKA (reference sequence). V was shortened by 6 bases and J by 2 bases, with 13 bases between the two germline ends. CDR3 in DNA: TGCAGTGCCCCCCACAGGTTTCAAGAGACCCAGTACTTC. Translating it yields CSAPHRFQETQYF.

The V call is TRBV12-3 or TRBV12-4, the J call TRBJ2-1; D possibly matches TRBD1 or TRBD2 (5 bases each). The CDR3 runs to 13 residues. V was shortened by 8 bases and J by 7 bases, with 15 bases between the two germline ends. The CDR3 nucleotides are TGTGCCAGCGGGCTCAGGGAGAGGAATGAGCAGTTCTTC. The encoded protein is CASGLRERNEQFF.

There are a few counts of this clonotype. The CDR3 DNA is TGTGCCACCAGCAGAGATAGGGGACGGGAAAATGAAAAACTGTTTTTT. This translates into CATSRDRGRENEKLFF. The V call is TRBV15, the J call TRBJ1-4; TRBD1 is a possible D gene (5 bases). The CDR3 loop spans 16 amino acids. Looked up from germline, CDR1 is LNHNV and CDR2 is YYDKDF (reference sequence). With 0 bases removed from V and 5 bases from J, the gap between germline ends came to 13 bases.

This clonotype was counted only a few times. The V and J genes are TRBV7-2 and TRBJ1-1; D unclear. Germline lookup yields CDR1 SGHTA and CDR2 FQGNSA. Trimming removed 3 bases from V and 6 bases from J, with 14 bases in between. The CDR3 is 14 amino acids. CDR3 DNA sequence: TGTGCCAGCAGCTTCCCTGTTAGGAGCGCTGAAGCTTTCTTT. It specifies CASSFPVRSAEAFF.

This clonotype was detected many times. V and J are TRBV20-1 and TRBJ2-5; no definite D call. This CDR3 has 12 amino acids. Germline CDR1 DFQATT, CDR2 SNEGSKA (reference sequence). Trimming removed 2 bases at V and 2 bases at J, with 6 bases between. CDR3 sequence (DNA): TGCAGTGCTAGAACGGATCAAGAGACCCAGTACTTC. It codes for CSARTDQETQYF.

The chain employs TRBV15 and TRBJ2-1; 10 bases are shared with TRBD2. The V segment lost 5 bases and the J segment 3 bases; nucleotides outside the gene matches: 7. Germline assignment: CDR1 LNHNV and CDR2 YYDKDF (reference sequence). The CDR3 extends over 16 amino acids. CDR3 sequence (DNA): TGTGCCACCAGCGTTCCTAGCGGGAGCAACTACAATGAGCAGTTCTTC. It yields the protein CATSVPSGSNYNEQFF.

The CDR3 is CASSVESGTSGYNEQFF. CDR3 sequence (DNA): TGTGCCAGCAGCGTAGAATCCGGGACTAGCGGCTACAATGAGCAGTTCTTC. This sequence joins TRBV9 and TRBJ2-1, with 11 bases fitting TRBD2. V lost 0 bases to trimming and J lost 3 bases; unmatched junction nucleotides: 5. Germline V gene lookup returns CDR1 SGDLS and CDR2 YYNGEE. There are 17 residues in the CDR3.

This clonotype was recorded at least ten times. The J gene is TRBJ2-5, the V gene TRBV27, with a weak D call TRBD1 (5 bases). The CDR3 sequence is 13 residues long. Trimming removed 5 bases from V and 0 bases from J, with 7 bases in between. Germline CDR1 and CDR2: MNHEY and SMNVEV (reference sequence). The CDR3 DNA sequence: TGTGCCAGCAGTCGGACATACCAAGAGACCCAGTACTTC. Translated, it gives CASSRTYQETQYF.

About this clonotype itself: A much larger clone differs by one base, so this may be a read error. V usage is TRBV12-3 or TRBV12-4 and J usage is TRBJ1-1; 8 nucleotides agree with TRBD1. Trimming removed 5 bases from V and 4 bases from J; junction bases left unmatched: 9. This CDR3 comprises 15 residues. In nucleotides, the CDR3 is TGTGCCAGCAGTCCCGGACAGGGACGGATCACTGAAGCTTTCTTT. This gives the protein CASSPGQGRITEAFF.

The V gene is TRBV6-1, the J gene TRBJ2-2; no clear D gene. The CDR3 has 14 amino acids. Between the trimmed V and J ends, which lost 2 bases and 5 bases, there was a span of 9 bases. Germline CDR1 reads MNHNS; CDR2 reads SASEGT. The CDR3 reads CASSELSLTGELFF. CDR3 sequence (DNA): TGTGCCAGCAGTGAATTGAGTCTTACCGGGGAGCTGTTTTTT.

This clonotype was counted a few times. The chain joins TRBV7-9 to TRBJ2-5; D remains unclear. The V gene lost 5 bases and the J gene lost 5 bases, with 9 bases spanning the gap. Germline V CDR1 and CDR2: SEHNR, FQNEAQ (reference sequence). This CDR3 spans 12 amino acids. The CDR3 region is CASSIPRETQYF. CDR3 DNA sequence: TGTGCCAGCAGCATACCCCGGGAGACCCAGTACTTC.

This clonotype was observed a few times. The V and J genes are TRBV9 and TRBJ2-1, with D possibly TRBD2 on 6 matching bases. The CDR3 sequence is 16 residues long. V lost 3 bases to trimming and J lost 0 bases, with 13 bases between them. CDR1 and CDR2 (germline): SGDLS, YYNGEE. The CDR3 here is CASSALGTGSYNEQFF. CDR3 sequence (DNA): TGTGCCAGCAGCGCCCTAGGGACTGGCTCCTACAATGAGCAGTTCTTC.

The chain recombines TRBV6-6 with TRBJ2-5; D is tentatively TRBD1 or TRBD2 (5 bases each). Germline V gene data show CDR1 as MNHNY and CDR2 as SVGAGI (reference sequence). V lost 8 bases and J 4 bases, leaving 20 bases between the germline ends. CDR3 length: 15 residues. This CDR3 is CASASGSSAGETQYF. In DNA, the CDR3 is TGTGCCAGCGCATCAGGGAGTTCGGCTGGAGAGACCCAGTACTTC.

Comment on this clonotype: A much larger clone differs from this one at a single base, so this may be a read error. V usage is TRBV2 and J usage is TRBJ1-1; D ambiguous. The CDR3 covers 11 residues. Germline V gene data show CDR1 as SNHLY and CDR2 as FYNNEI. Trimming shortened V by 6 bases and J by 5 bases, and 7 bases separated the two germline ends. The CDR3 region is CASREETEAFF. The CDR3 DNA is TGTGCCAGCAGGGAGGAAACTGAAGCTTTCTTT.

V usage is TRBV24-1 and J usage is TRBJ2-5; D possibly corresponds to TRBD1 (6 bases). Germline CDR1 reads KGHDR; CDR2 reads SFDVKD. V lost 0 bases, J lost 5 bases, and 12 bases lay in between. CDR3 length: 15 residues. In DNA, the CDR3 is TGTGCCACCAGTGATTTGGCCACAGGGTGGGAGACCCAGTACTTC. As protein: CATSDLATGWETQYF.